The text below deals with one TCR beta chain. The antigen is undetermined. This entry comes from a study of T cell responses to AZD1222 COVID-19 vaccine. Per germline, CDR1 SQVTM and CDR2 ANQGSEA. This CDR3 is built from 14 residues. V lost 8 bases and J 2 bases, leaving 19 bases between the germline ends. The repertoire was sequenced with immunoSEQ multiplex PCR; TCRdb's copy has only in-frame clones and lacks some. Seen here are some 90,000 clones, approximately 86% observed once, and the top ten hold 7.9%. Study-wide findings and caveats: Unmutated variant regions are reportedly targeted by nearly half of spike-specific TCRs.

The TCR sequence derives from an adult in good health. The chain has TRBV29-1 and TRBJ2-7; D is ambiguous. Sequenced here: peripheral blood, sampled on day 0 of AZD1222 vaccination. The CDR3 reads CSKSSPNVTYEQYF. For the CDR3, the DNA is TGCAGCAAGTCCTCGCCAAATGTAACCTACGAGCAGTACTTC.